This TCR beta chain was profiled in a study of blood T cell repertoires in COVID-19. Study as a whole: Acute-phase and convalescent COVID-19 samples originated in the United States, Italy and Spain. Nucleic acid was either cDNA or gDNA, and it came from T cells, B-cell-depleted T cells, or PBMCs.

Assignment of participants to cohorts was predicated upon participant-reported clinical history. Recovered status applied to Cohort 3 donors who had two consecutive negative PCRs. It also applied to those with clearance or with symptom resolution. Assay used: immunoSEQ multiplex PCR; TCRdb lists only in-frame clones, some missing. The sample carries more than 150,000 clones, around 90% recorded once. This TCR was sampled from a woman in her twenties or thirties who had recovered from COVID-19. Sequences were obtained from PBMCs or T cells enriched from blood (not recorded which).

This CDR3 reads CASSLSRLREQFF. The CDR3 coding sequence is TGTGCCAGCAGTTTATCCCGACTTCGGGAGCAGTTCTTC. The rearrangement joins TRBV28 to TRBJ2-1; D gene unclear. The CDR3 loop spans 13 amino acids. Trimming removed 1 base at V and 10 bases at J, with 11 bases between. CDR1 MDHEN and CDR2 SYDVKM come from the germline V gene.